The rows below give T cell receptor beta chains drawn from one sample of a study of human T cells and chemical hapten exposure. TCRdb called the RACE reads again in MiXCR, with one record for every CDR3 protein. Of around 120,000 distinct CDR3 sequences in the sample, 9% to 14% were seen once. Sample: whole blood, taken in connection with sensitization to the hapten diphenylcyclopropenone (DPC). These receptor sequences come from a woman in her fifties or sixties with alopecia areata. Some clones in this sample may be carry-over from other donors' samples. The CDR3 runs from the conserved cysteine through the conserved F or W. The order of the fields is D gene, clone size, J gene, V gene, CDR3 protein, CDR3 DNA. The D gene is left open where the match is weak. Some rows have no size entry. The others give once, few or many, or a class for an expanded clone.

TRBD2 | few | TRBJ2-1 | TRBV28 | CASSLRLAGNEQFF | TGTGCCAGCAGTCTCCGACTAGCGGGCAATGAGCAGTTCTTC
NA | many | TRBJ1-1 | TRBV28 | CASGILNSEAFF | TGTGCCAGCGGGATACTAAACAGTGAAGCTTTCTTT
NA | few | TRBJ2-1 | TRBV9 | CASSVGSTARNEQFF | TGTGCCAGCAGCGTAGGGTCTACGGCGCGCAATGAGCAGTTCTTC
NA | few | TRBJ1-1 | TRBV7-2 | CASSLYGSAEAFF | TGTGCCAGCAGCTTATACGGGAGTGCTGAAGCTTTCTTT
NA | many | TRBJ1-1 | TRBV29-1 | CSVSQATMNTEAFF | TGCAGCGTATCACAGGCGACGATGAACACTGAAGCTTTCTTT
NA | NA | TRBJ2-1 | TRBV5-1 | CASSLAREQFF | TGCGCCAGCAGCTTGGCCAGGGAGCAGTTCTTC
NA | few | TRBJ2-7 | TRBV7-9 | CASSPDVTYEQYF | TGTGCCAGCAGCCCTGACGTGACCTACGAGCAGTACTTC
TRBD1 | many | TRBJ1-5 | TRBV27 | CASRSGTGGKQPQHF | TGTGCCAGCAGGAGTGGGACAGGGGGCAAACAGCCCCAGCATTTT
NA | few | TRBJ2-4 | TRBV12-3/TRBV12-4 | CASTQTGNIQYF | TGTGCCAGCACCCAAACCGGAAACATTCAGTACTTC
NA | NA | TRBJ2-7 | TRBV28 | CASSSGTGQSTF | TGTGCCAGCAGTTCGGGTACTGGCCAATCTACCTTC
TRBD1 | many | TRBJ2-2 | TRBV5-6 | CASRRTGGYTGELFF | TGTGCCAGCAGACGAACAGGGGGCTACACCGGGGAGCTGTTTTTT
NA | many | TRBJ2-2 | TRBV2 | CASSRPPYMGWGELFF | TGTGCCAGCAGCCGCCCGCCCTACATGGGGTGGGGGGAGCTGTTTTTT
NA | NA | TRBJ1-6 | TRBV7-2 | CASSEGYYNSPLHF | TGTGCCAGCAGCGAGGGTTACTATAATTCACCCCTCCACTTT
NA | many | TRBJ2-1 | TRBV4-2 | CASSQADFRYYNEQFF | TGTGCCAGCAGCCAGGCGGACTTTCGTTACTACAATGAGCAGTTCTTC
NA | NA | TRBJ1-6 | TRBV7-9 | CASSLAVRGNSPLHF | TGTGCCAGCAGCTTAGCGGTCAGGGGCAATTCACCCCTCCACTTT
TRBD2 | many | TRBJ2-5 | TRBV5-1 | CASSSLTPSGEGETQYF | TGCGCCAGCAGCTCCCTAACCCCTAGCGGGGAGGGAGAGACCCAGTACTTC
TRBD1 | few | TRBJ1-2 | TRBV20-1 | CSAADRVGYGYTF | TGCAGTGCTGCTGACAGGGTGGGCTATGGCTACACCTTC
NA | few | TRBJ1-1 | TRBV6-5 | CASSYSATEAFF | TGTGCCAGCAGTTACTCGGCCACTGAAGCTTTCTTT
NA | NA | TRBJ1-5 | TRBV2 | CASSARGANNQPQHF | TGTGCCAGCAGTGCAAGGGGGGCCAACAATCAGCCCCAGCATTTT
NA | few | TRBJ2-3 | TRBV20-1 | CSATAVNQSGSDTQYF | TGCAGTGCTACCGCAGTTAATCAGTCGGGCTCAGATACGCAGTATTTT